Listed here are 18 T cell receptor beta chains from one sample, sequenced in a study of T cells in women clearing cervical HPV infection. This table comes from immunoSEQ multiplex PCR, and its TCRdb copy is limited to in-frame clones, with some not included. This sample's table reports roughly 30,000 clones. The specimen was blood buffy coat. These receptor sequences come from a woman aged 18-70 years with a cervical HPV16 infection that either progressed to CIN3+ or cleared (not recorded which).

As to this clone: The sequence runs out 3 residues before the end of the CDR3; the remainder is reconstructed from the germline J gene. The genes are TRBV20-1 and TRBJ2-1; D perhaps matches TRBD1 (7 bases). This CDR3 comprises 16 residues. Trimming removed 5 bases from V and 1 base from J, with 18 bases in between. Germline CDR1 is DFQATT and CDR2 is SNEGSKA (reference sequence). CDR3 bases read: TGCAGTGCTGGTGGGGGATCAGGGGGGTCCTACAATGAG. This translates into CSAGGGSGGSYNE. The CDR3 as a whole reads CSAGGGSGGSYNEQFF.

Concerning this clone: The read comes to an end 3 residues before the CDR3 does, leaving the germline J gene to fill in the end. The J gene is TRBJ2-3, the V gene TRBV7-6; 10 nucleotides agree with TRBD2. The CDR3 has 15 residues. The germline V gene has CDR1 SGHVS and CDR2 FNYEAQ. Trimming at V came to 6 bases and at J to 0 bases, leaving 3 bases not matched to a gene. CDR3 DNA (partial): TGTGCCAGCAGTTATAGCGGGGGGAGCACAGATACG. Encoded protein: CASSYSGGSTDT. The CDR3 as a whole reads CASSYSGGSTDTQYF.

With respect to this clone: The read ends 3 residues before the CDR3 terminus; that terminus is restored from the germline J gene. The chain has TRBV13 and TRBJ2-2, with D possibly being TRBD1 (5 bases). Germline assignment: CDR1 PRHDT and CDR2 FYEKMQ (reference sequence). This CDR3 contains 13 residues. The sequenced part of the CDR3 DNA is TGTGCCACCAGGGAAGGAACTAATGAAAAG. It yields the protein CATREGTNEK. The full CDR3 protein is CATREGTNEKLFF. Together with reference TRBV13 and TRBJ2-2, the CDR3 gives the full variable domain: AAGVIQSPRHLIKEKRETATLKCYPIPRHDTVYWYQQGPGQDPQFLISFYEKMQSDKGSIPDRFSAQQFSDYHSELNMSSLELGDSALYFCATREGTNEKLFFGEGSRLTVL.

CDR3 bases read: TGTGCCAGCAGCTGGACCGGGGGGGCTGAA. It encodes CASSWTGGAE. The whole CDR3 region reads CASSWTGGAEAFF. V gene TRBV7-6 combines with J gene TRBJ1-1; a weak D match, TRBD1 (5 bases). The sequenced fragment ends 3 residues before the CDR3 boundary, so the rest is inferred from the germline J gene. V shed 4 bases and J shed 6 bases, with 12 bases lying between them. CDR1 is SGHVS, CDR2 FNYEAQ, per germline. This CDR3 contains 13 residues.

The CDR3 loop is CASSGTGGYDYTF. The DNA read from the CDR3 is TGTGCCAGCAGCGGGACAGGGGGGTACGAC. V gene TRBV7-6 combines with J gene TRBJ1-2, with 11 bases fitting TRBD1. The read halts 3 residues ahead of the CDR3 end, with the missing end drawn from the germline J gene. The CDR3 loop spans 13 amino acids. Germline values: CDR1 SGHVS, CDR2 FNYEAQ.

As for this clone: Coverage ceases 3 residues before the CDR3 finishes, and the germline J gene fills in the end. The gene calls are TRBV10-3 and TRBJ1-5; 7 bases match TRBD1. From germline, CDR1 is ENHRY and CDR2 SYGVKD. V dropped 4 bases and J dropped 6; count of bases not matched to a gene: 6. This CDR3 is built from 14 residues. This CDR3 is CAISGEGAVQPQHF. The CDR3 DNA, read in part, is TGTGCCATCAGTGGAGAGGGGGCTGTTCAGCCC.

This CDR3 is CASSTWDRGYPSNSPLFF. The covered CDR3 bases are TGTGCCAGCAGCACTTGGGACAGGGGGTACCCATCTAATTCACCA. The chain is built from TRBV7-7 and TRBJ1-4, with TRBD1 matching 11 bases. From the germline J gene comes the end of the CDR3, since the read stops 3 residues before it. The CDR3 totals 18 residues. Germline CDR1 and CDR2: SSHAT and FNYEAQ (reference sequence). Full variable domain (missing parts from reference TRBV7-7 and TRBJ1-4): GAGVSQSPRYKVTKRGQDVTLRCDPISSHATLYWYQQALGQGPEFLTYFNYEAQPDKSGLPSDRFSAERPEGSISTLTIQRTEQRDSAMYRCASSTWDRGYPSNSPLFFGSGTQLSVL.

With respect to this clone: The CDR3 is cut off 3 residues early in the read; its end comes from the germline J gene. The rearrangement uses TRBV7-2 and TRBJ2-7, with unresolved D. CDR3 length equals 13 residues. Between the trimmed V and J ends, which lost 5 bases and 2 bases, there was a span of 10 bases. CDR1 SGHTA and CDR2 FQGNSA come from the germline V gene. Incomplete CDR3 DNA: TGTGCCAGCAGCCCCCAGCGAACCTACGAG. Translation gives CASSPQRTYE. The entire CDR3 protein reads CASSPQRTYEQYF.

About this clone itself: Coverage ceases 3 residues before the CDR3 finishes, and the germline J gene fills in the end. This chain connects TRBV6-2 or TRBV6-3 to TRBJ1-1, with TRBD1 identical over 7 bases. V shed 6 bases, J shed 1 base, and the junction held 2 bases outside the gene matches. CDR3 length: 13 amino acids. Per germline, CDR1 MNHEY and CDR2 SVGEGT. The sequenced part of the CDR3 DNA is TGTGCCAGCAGACGACAGGGGAACACTGAA. Translation: CASRRQGNTE. The CDR3 in full is CASRRQGNTEAFF.

As regards this clone: The CDR3 end lies 3 residues beyond the end of the read and is filled in from the germline J gene. This same CDR3 is encoded by further DNA sequences in the sample. The chain carries TRBV18 and TRBJ2-4; 8 nucleotides match TRBD1. The CDR3 sequence is 18 residues long. V gave up 0 bases and J gave up 0 bases; unmatched junction bases: 7. The V gene's germline CDR1 is KGHSH and CDR2 LQKENI. CDR3 DNA, as far as it was read: TGTGCCAGCTCACCACCGGGCAGGGGGCCACTAGCCAAAAACATT. Translation: CASSPPGRGPLAKNI. The complete CDR3 reads CASSPPGRGPLAKNIQYF.

A note on this clone: The CDR3 end falls 3 residues outside the read, so it is completed with the germline J gene. This chain uses TRBV5-1 with TRBJ1-1; 8 nucleotides line up with TRBD1. J gave up 3 bases and V 5 bases, and 6 bases lay outside the gene matches. Germline-derived CDR1 and CDR2 are SGHRS and YFSETQ. The length of the CDR3 is 14 residues. The chain's CDR3 is CASRQPGQDTEAFF. CDR3 DNA (partial): TGCGCCAGCAGGCAGCCGGGACAGGACACTGAA.

Points on this clone: The missing CDR3 end, 3 residues past where the read stops, is filled in from the germline J gene. This rearrangement joins TRBV19 to TRBJ1-2, with D possibly TRBD1 on 5 matching bases. Trimming removed 6 bases at V and 6 bases at J, with 14 bases between. The CDR3 spans 13 residues. Looked up from germline, CDR1 is LNHDA and CDR2 is SQIVND (reference sequence). The part of the CDR3 DNA that was read is TGTGCCAGTAGCTCGTGGGACTACAATGGC. Its protein product is CASSSWDYNG. In full, the CDR3 reads CASSSWDYNGYTF.

Turning to this clone: The read finishes 3 residues shy of the CDR3 end, and the germline J gene is used to complete it. This chain uses TRBV27 with TRBJ2-5; 9 nucleotides agree with TRBD1. CDR3 size: 13 residues. V was clipped by 6 bases and J by 4 bases; unmatched bases: 3. Germline loops: CDR1 MNHEY, CDR2 SMNVEV (reference sequence). Partial CDR3 DNA: TGTGCCAGCAGGTGGACAGGGGTAGAGACC. Translating gives CASRWTGVET. The full CDR3 reads CASRWTGVETQYF.

In regard to this clone: The observed sequence ends 3 residues before the CDR3 terminus, with the missing tail filled in from the germline J gene. The chain has TRBV12-5 and TRBJ1-5; TRBD1 agrees at 10 bases. The junction had 6 bases not matched to a gene; V was cut back by 6 bases and J by 4 bases. This CDR3 is 15 amino acids long. Germline CDR1 is LGHNT and CDR2 is FRNRAP. CDR3 DNA (partial): TGTGCTAGTGGCCAAGGGACAGGGGTAAATCAGCCC. Translated, it gives CASGQGTGVNQP. The whole CDR3 protein reads CASGQGTGVNQPQHF.

With respect to this clone: Read data end 3 residues before the CDR3 end; the end is taken from the germline J gene. The rearrangement links TRBV19 to TRBJ1-1, with a weak D call TRBD1 (5 bases). The CDR3 is 15 residues long. Germline values: CDR1 LNHDA, CDR2 SQIVND (reference sequence). V lost 5 bases and J 2 bases, leaving 15 bases between the germline ends. The CDR3 is CASSPRGRENTEAFF. CDR3 bases read: TGTGCCAGTAGTCCCCGTGGCAGGGAAAACACTGAA.

In the case of this clone: Read data end 3 residues before the CDR3 end; the end is taken from the germline J gene. V usage is TRBV5-4 and J usage is TRBJ1-2; D is undetermined. V was clipped by 0 bases and J by 2 bases, with 11 bases between them. There are 15 residues in the CDR3. Per germline, CDR1 SGHNT and CDR2 YYREEE (reference sequence). The CDR3 reads CASSLALAGNYGYTF. The sequenced part of the CDR3 DNA is TGTGCCAGCAGCTTGGCCCTGGCGGGGAACTATGGC. The full variable domain, its missing parts supplied by reference TRBV5-4 and TRBJ1-2, is ETGVTQSPTHLIKTRGQQVTLRCSSQSGHNTVSWYQQALGQGPQFIFQYYREEENGRGNFPPRFSGLQFPNYSSELNVNALELDDSALYLCASSLALAGNYGYTFGSGTRLTVV.

Notes on this clone: The CDR3 end falls 3 residues outside the read, so it is completed with the germline J gene. V usage is TRBV6-2 or TRBV6-3 and J usage is TRBJ1-2, with D perhaps matching TRBD1 (5 bases). The CDR3 is made up of 12 amino acids. Germline lookup yields CDR1 MNHEY and CDR2 SVGEGT. This CDR3 is CASSDQTDNYTF. The sequenced part of the CDR3 DNA is TGTGCCAGCAGTGACCAGACAGATAAC.

Details on this clone: A read error may account for a junction end that differs from germline. With the read ending 3 residues before the CDR3 end, the germline J gene is used to fill in that end. V is TRBV7-2 and J is TRBJ2-7; tentative D call: TRBD2 (6 bases). The CDR3 covers 14 residues. Germline values: CDR1 SGHTA, CDR2 FQGNSA. The CDR3 bases that were read are TGTTCCAGCAGCTGGGGGGACCCATCCTACGAG. This sequence encodes CSSSWGDPSYE. The full CDR3 protein is CSSSWGDPSYEQYF. The full variable domain, in which reference TRBV7-2 and TRBJ2-7 provide the parts outside the CDR3, is GAGVSQSPSNKVTEKGKDVELRCDPISGHTALYWYRQSLGQGLEFLIYFQGNSAPDKSGLPSDRFSAERTGGSVSTLTIQRTQQEDSAVYLCSSSWGDPSYEQYFGPGTRLTVT.